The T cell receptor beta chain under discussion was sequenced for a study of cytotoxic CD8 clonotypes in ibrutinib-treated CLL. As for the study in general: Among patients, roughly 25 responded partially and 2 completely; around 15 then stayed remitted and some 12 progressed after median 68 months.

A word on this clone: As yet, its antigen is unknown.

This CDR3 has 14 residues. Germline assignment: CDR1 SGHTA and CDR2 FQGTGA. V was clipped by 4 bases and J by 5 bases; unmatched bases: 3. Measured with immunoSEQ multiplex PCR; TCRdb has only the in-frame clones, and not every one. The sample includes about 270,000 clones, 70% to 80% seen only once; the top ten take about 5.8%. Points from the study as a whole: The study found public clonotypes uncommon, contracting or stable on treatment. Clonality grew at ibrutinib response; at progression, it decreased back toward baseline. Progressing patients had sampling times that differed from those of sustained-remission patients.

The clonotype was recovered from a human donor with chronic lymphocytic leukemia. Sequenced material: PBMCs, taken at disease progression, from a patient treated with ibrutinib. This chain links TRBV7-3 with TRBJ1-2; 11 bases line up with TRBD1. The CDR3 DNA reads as TGTGCCAGCAGCTCGGGACAGGGGGGTTATGGCTACACCTTC. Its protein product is CASSSGQGGYGYTF.